This entry concerns a single T cell receptor beta chain. Its antigen is still unknown. People whose metastatic non-small-cell lung cancer was chemo-refractory got focal radiation along with CTLA-4 blockade by ipilimumab. The assay was immunoSEQ multiplex PCR, and TCRdb's table has in-frame clones only and misses some. The table includes roughly 85,000 clones, roughly 86% detected once. The data were taken from a study of radiotherapy plus CTLA-4 blockade in lung cancer. Broader study findings: It was early blood T cell clone dynamics, with interferon-beta, that reportedly best predicted response. Blood TCR clones of tumor origin expanded after radiotherapy plus ipilimumab.

This CDR3 has 15 residues. The germline gives CDR1 MNHNS, CDR2 SASEGT. V was pared by 3 bases and J by 7 bases, with 8 bases of the junction left unmatched. The sample was peripheral blood, taken from a patient treated with radiotherapy plus ipilimumab. This clonotype was obtained from a human donor with non-small cell lung cancer that progressed on radiotherapy plus ipilimumab. The rearrangement links TRBV6-1 to TRBJ2-1, with 8 bases aligning to TRBD1. The CDR3 DNA is TGTGCCAGCAGTGAGGGTCAGGGGGCAAGGAATGAGCAGTTCTTC. This codes for CASSEGQGARNEQFF.